This TCR beta chain was recovered during a study of T cell responses to AZD1222 COVID-19 vaccine. Study observations and caveats: White British donors predominated, females outnumbered males, and clonal diversity was possibly underestimated. Vaccine-associated CD4 TCRs ranged over spike, dominating at 160-218 and 743-854. AZD1222 recipients seropositive at baseline numbered only 5 or 6. Samples come after the peak T cell response, not at day 14.

TCRdb's table, derived via immunoSEQ multiplex PCR, lists solely in-frame clones and lacks some. Of 90,000 to 150,000 clones in the sample, 85% to 90% were seen once. Looked up from germline, CDR1 is MDHEN and CDR2 is SYDVKM. This CDR3 spans 14 amino acids. V lost 4 bases and J lost 2, with 9 bases in between. Comments on this clone: Its cognate antigen is unknown.

This specimen was peripheral blood, taken on day 0 of AZD1222 vaccination. The receptor was isolated from an adult in good health. This chain joins TRBV28 and TRBJ2-1; a weak D match, TRBD2 (6 bases). This chain's CDR3 is CASSSGLPYNEQFF. In DNA form, the CDR3 reads TGTGCCAGCAGTTCCGGACTACCCTACAATGAGCAGTTCTTC.